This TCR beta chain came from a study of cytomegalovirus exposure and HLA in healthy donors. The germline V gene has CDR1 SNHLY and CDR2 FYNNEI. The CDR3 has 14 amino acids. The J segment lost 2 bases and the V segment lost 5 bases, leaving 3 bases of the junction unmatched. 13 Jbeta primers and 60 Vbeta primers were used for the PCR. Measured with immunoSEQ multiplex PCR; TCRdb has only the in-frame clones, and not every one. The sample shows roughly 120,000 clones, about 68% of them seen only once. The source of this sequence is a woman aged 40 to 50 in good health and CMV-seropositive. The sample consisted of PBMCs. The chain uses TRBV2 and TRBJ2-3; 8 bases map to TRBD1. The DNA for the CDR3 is TGTGCCAGCAGTAGGACAGGGAACACAGATACGCAGTATTTT. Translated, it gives CASSRTGNTDTQYF.